The clone carrying this T cell receptor beta chain has a single count. What it binds is unknown. CDR1 and CDR2 (germline): MNHEY, SVGAGI. V dropped 5 bases and J dropped 8; count of bases not matched to a gene: 2. CDR3 size: 14 residues. Profiling relied on immunoSEQ multiplex PCR, and the TCRdb table lists in-frame clones only, not all of them. The table shows 15,000 to 20,000 clones, with 65% to 90% occurring only once. The graft tissue was processed, and this released both intraepithelial and lamina propria lymphocytes. These data are taken from a study of graft-versus-host responses after intestinal transplantation. The overall study: Each of the recipients got a multivisceral, liver-intestinal, or isolated intestinal transplant. Anti-thymocyte globulin induction was given to all recipients, followed by tacrolimus and steroids for around 3 years.

Notes on the study in general: The authors found GvH clones in recipient marrow, some appearing first in ileum or blood.

The starting material was ileum tissue, obtained 584 days after intestinal transplantation. The source is a human patient who received an intestinal transplant, so some T cells may come from the graft donor. The chain has TRBV6-5 and TRBJ2-1, with 14 bases matching TRBD2. The CDR3: CASSGTSGSDEQFF. The DNA of the CDR3 is TGTGCCAGCAGTGGGACTAGCGGGAGCGATGAGCAGTTCTTC.